The source of this T cell receptor (beta chain) is a study of shared clonotypes between healthy human individuals. Study-wide points: Shared clonotypes: approximately 5.3% naive CD4, 3% to 3.5% naive CD8, 2.3% memory CD4, about 0.4% memory CD8.

This clone was counted a single time. Its cognate antigen is unknown. Some clones are missing from TCRdb's copy, which holds only in-frame ones; the method was immunoSEQ multiplex PCR. The table shows fewer than 1.4 million clones, with approximately 80% occurring only once. Investigators divided CD4+ cells into CD45RA+ naive and CD45RA-negative memory subsets. The clonotype originates from a man between 18 and 29 years old in good health. Some clones in this sample may be carry-over from other donors' samples. Specimen: memory CD4+ T cells from PBMCs. Subset denoted: CD45RA-negative fraction.

CDR3 sequence: CASSDRGPDTQYF. In DNA, the CDR3 is TGTGCCAGCAGCGACAGGGGTCCAGATACGCAGTATTTT. This chain joins TRBV6-6 and TRBJ2-3; 8 nucleotides agree with TRBD1. J lost 4 bases, V lost 6 bases, and 3 bases had no gene match. Germline CDR1 is MNHNY and CDR2 is SVGAGI (reference sequence). CDR3 size: 13 residues.